These T cell receptor beta chains were read from a single sample in a study of cytomegalovirus exposure and HLA in healthy donors. The data were produced by immunoSEQ multiplex PCR, yet TCRdb's version contains in-frame clones alone and is incomplete. The sample includes hundreds of thousands of clones, under 80% of them seen just once. The sequenced sample consisted of PBMCs. The receptors originated from a female donor in good health and CMV-seronegative. Each CDR3 is given with its conserved first and last residue. The D gene is left open where the match is weak. The size entry is marked missing in some rows and otherwise reads once, few, many or a size class.

len	d_gene	v_gene	j_gene	abundance	CDR3nt	CDR3aa
17	-	TRBV28	TRBJ1-3	-	TGTGCCAGCAGTTTACGATTAGGGGGGGGATCTGGAAACACCATATATTTT	CASSLRLGGGSGNTIYF
15	-	TRBV6-6	TRBJ2-3	-	TGTGCCAGCAGTTCGACCGGGACTTCCCACGATACGCAGTATTTT	CASSSTGTSHDTQYF
14	TRBD2	TRBV5-6	TRBJ2-7	-	TGTGCCAGCAGCCTTAGCGGGAGGGGATACGAGCAGTACTTC	CASSLSGRGYEQYF
14	TRBD1	TRBV11-2	TRBJ1-2	once	TGTGCCAGCAGCCATACGACAGGGGTTGGGGGCTACACCTTC	CASSHTTGVGGYTF
16	TRBD2	TRBV9	TRBJ2-3	-	TGTGCCAGCAGCGCGGGGACTAGCGGGAGCGCAGATACGCAGTATTTT	CASSAGTSGSADTQYF
16	TRBD2	TRBV7-9	TRBJ2-2	-	TGTGCCAGCAGCTTGGTCGGGACTATTAACACCGGGGAGCTGTTTTTT	CASSLVGTINTGELFF
16	TRBD2	TRBV9	TRBJ2-2	-	TGTGCCAGCAGCCGCGCTAGCGGGCTGAACACCGGGGAGCTGTTTTTT	CASSRASGLNTGELFF
13	-	TRBV9	TRBJ2-7	few	TGTGCCAGCAGCAAGGCAGGGAACTACGAGCAGTACTTC	CASSKAGNYEQYF
14	TRBD1	TRBV5-1	TRBJ2-7	-	TGCGCCAGCAGCCTGGGACAGGGATACTACGAGCAGTACTTC	CASSLGQGYYEQYF
12	-	TRBV6-6	TRBJ1-2	-	TGTGCCAGCAGTTTAACCCTGGGCGGCTACACCTTC	CASSLTLGGYTF
14	TRBD1	TRBV7-9	TRBJ1-2	-	TGTGCCAGCAGCTCGGGACAGGCTTATGGTGACTACACCTTC	CASSSGQAYGDYTF
15	-	TRBV5-1	TRBJ2-1	-	TGCGCCAGCAGCTTGGCGGCGGTCTCCTACAATGAGCAGTTCTTC	CASSLAAVSYNEQFF
15	-	TRBV5-4	TRBJ2-2	-	TGTGCCAGCAGCCTACAGGGCAGGTACACCGGGGAGCTGTTTTTT	CASSLQGRYTGELFF
16	-	TRBV7-6	TRBJ2-7	-	TGTGCCAGCAGCCCAAGAAGCGGTCCTGCCTCCTACGAGCAGTACTTC	CASSPRSGPASYEQYF
14	-	TRBV6-1	TRBJ2-5	-	TGTGCCAGCAGTGTCTCTAGTTACCAAGAGACCCAGTACTTC	CASSVSSYQETQYF
12	-	TRBV6-5	TRBJ2-7	few	TGTGCCACACGCGGAACCCGCCGCGAGCAGTACTTC	CATRGTRREQYF
12	-	TRBV2	TRBJ2-7	-	TGTGCCATTTTGGGGGACAACTACGAGCAGTACTTC	CAILGDNYEQYF
13	-	TRBV6-4	TRBJ2-1	-	TGTGCCAGCAGTGAAAACGTAGCCCAAGAGCAGTTCTTC	CASSENVAQEQFF
15	-	TRBV6-6	TRBJ1-4	-	TGTGCCAGCAGGGTAACAGGTTCAACTAATGAAAAACTGTTTTTT	CASRVTGSTNEKLFF
10	-	TRBV29-1	TRBJ1-1	-	TGCAGCTTCACCGGGACTAAAGCTTTCTTT	CSFTGTKAFF
14	-	TRBV7-2	TRBJ2-7	-	TGTGCCAGCAGTCGAATGCAGGTGTCCTACGAGCAGTACTTC	CASSRMQVSYEQYF
17	TRBD1	TRBV27	TRBJ1-4	-	TGTGCCAGCAGCCTGGGAGGAGGGGGCGGGGGGGGTGAAAAACTGTTTTTT	CASSLGGGGGGGEKLFF
14	-	TRBV6-1	TRBJ2-7	-	TGTGCCAGCAGTGCACTAGCCCTGACCTACGAGCAGTACTTC	CASSALALTYEQYF
15	-	TRBV27	TRBJ1-4	once	TGTGCCAGCAGTTTTCGGAATAGGGGAAGAGAAAAACTGTTTTTT	CASSFRNRGREKLFF
15	-	TRBV2	TRBJ2-2	once	TGTGCCAGCAGCCTTCCACCCGCGCACACCGGGGAGCTGTTTTTT	CASSLPPAHTGELFF
15	-	TRBV5-1	TRBJ1-5	-	TGCGCCAGCAGCTTAGAGGACAGTCTGCAACAGCCCCAGCATTTT	CASSLEDSLQQPQHF